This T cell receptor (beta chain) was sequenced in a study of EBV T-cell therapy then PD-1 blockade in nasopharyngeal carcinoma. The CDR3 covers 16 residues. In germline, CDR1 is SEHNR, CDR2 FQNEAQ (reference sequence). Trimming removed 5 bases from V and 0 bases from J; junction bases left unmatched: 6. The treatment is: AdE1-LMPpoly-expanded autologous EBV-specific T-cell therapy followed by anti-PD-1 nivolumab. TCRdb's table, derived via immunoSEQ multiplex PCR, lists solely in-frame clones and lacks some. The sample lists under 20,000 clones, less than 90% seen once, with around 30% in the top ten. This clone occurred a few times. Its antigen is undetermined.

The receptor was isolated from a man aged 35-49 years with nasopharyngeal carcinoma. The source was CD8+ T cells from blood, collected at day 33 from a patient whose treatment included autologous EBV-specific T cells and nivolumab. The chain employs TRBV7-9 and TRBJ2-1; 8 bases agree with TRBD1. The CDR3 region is CASSDTGGSSYNEQFF. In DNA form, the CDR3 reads TGTGCCAGCAGCGACACAGGGGGGAGCTCCTACAATGAGCAGTTCTTC.